The present entry profiles one T cell receptor beta chain with its context. These data come from a study of T cell responses to AZD1222 COVID-19 vaccine. Here immunoSEQ multiplex PCR was the method, and the copy in TCRdb shows in-frame clones only, minus some. The profile shows some 100,000 clones, just under 90% of them singletons. V shed 2 bases and J shed 9 bases, with 8 bases lying between them. Per the germline V gene, CDR1 is SGHNT and CDR2 is YENEEA. The CDR3 loop spans 12 amino acids. This TCR was sampled from an adult in good health. This material consisted of peripheral blood, taken on day 0 of AZD1222 vaccination. The chain has TRBV11-3 and TRBJ2-1; D call uncertain. Here the CDR3 reads CASSLRLGEQFF. Here the CDR3 DNA reads TGTGCCAGCAGCTTACGGTTGGGTGAGCAGTTCTTC.